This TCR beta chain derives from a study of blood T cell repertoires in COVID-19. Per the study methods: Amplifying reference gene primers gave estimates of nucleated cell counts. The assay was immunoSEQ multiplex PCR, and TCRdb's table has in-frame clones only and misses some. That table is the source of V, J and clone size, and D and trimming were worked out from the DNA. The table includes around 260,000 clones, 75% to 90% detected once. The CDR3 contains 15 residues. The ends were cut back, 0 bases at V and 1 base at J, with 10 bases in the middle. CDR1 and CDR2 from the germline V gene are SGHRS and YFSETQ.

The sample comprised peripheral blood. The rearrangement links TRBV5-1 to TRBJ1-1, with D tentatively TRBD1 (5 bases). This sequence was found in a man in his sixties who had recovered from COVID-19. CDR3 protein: CASSLAGHPNTEAFF. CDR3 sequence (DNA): TGCGCCAGCAGCTTGGCCGGACACCCGAACACTGAAGCTTTCTTT. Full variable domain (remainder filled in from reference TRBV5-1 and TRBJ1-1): KAGVTQTPRYLIKTRGQQVTLSCSPISGHRSVSWYQQTPGQGLQFLFEYFSETQRNKGNFPGRFSGRQFSNSRSEMNVSTLELGDSALYLCASSLAGHPNTEAFFGQGTRLTVV.